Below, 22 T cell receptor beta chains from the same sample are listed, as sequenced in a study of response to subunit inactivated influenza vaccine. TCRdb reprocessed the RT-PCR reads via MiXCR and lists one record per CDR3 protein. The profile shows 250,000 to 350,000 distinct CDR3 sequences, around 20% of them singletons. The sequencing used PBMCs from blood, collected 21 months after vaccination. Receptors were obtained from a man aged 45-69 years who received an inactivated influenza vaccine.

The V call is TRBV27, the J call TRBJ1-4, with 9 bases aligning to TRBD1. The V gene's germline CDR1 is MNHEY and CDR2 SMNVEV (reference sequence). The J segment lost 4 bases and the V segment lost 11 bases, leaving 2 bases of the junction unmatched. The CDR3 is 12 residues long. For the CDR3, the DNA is TGTGCCGGACAGGGGTTTAATGAAAAACTGTTTTTT. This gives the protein CAGQGFNEKLFF.

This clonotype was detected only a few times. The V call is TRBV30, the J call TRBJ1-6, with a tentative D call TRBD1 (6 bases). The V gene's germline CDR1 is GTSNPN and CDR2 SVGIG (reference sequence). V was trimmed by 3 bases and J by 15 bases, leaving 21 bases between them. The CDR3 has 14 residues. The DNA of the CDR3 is TGTGCCTGGAGGAATTGGCAGGGACAAAAGGACCTCCACTTT. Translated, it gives CAWRNWQGQKDLHF.

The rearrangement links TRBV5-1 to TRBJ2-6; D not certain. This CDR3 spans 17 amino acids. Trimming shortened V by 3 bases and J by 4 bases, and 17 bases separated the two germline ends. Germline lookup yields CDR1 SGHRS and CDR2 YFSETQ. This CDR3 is CASSSRTTSWGANVLTF. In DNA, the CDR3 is TGCGCCAGCAGCTCCCGGACGACGAGCTGGGGGGCCAACGTCCTGACTTTC.

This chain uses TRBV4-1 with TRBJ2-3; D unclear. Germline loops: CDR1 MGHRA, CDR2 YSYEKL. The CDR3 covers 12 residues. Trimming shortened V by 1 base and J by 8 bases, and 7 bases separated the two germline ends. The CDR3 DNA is TGCGCCAGCAGCCAAGTCCGCGGTACGCAGTATTTT. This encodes CASSQVRGTQYF.

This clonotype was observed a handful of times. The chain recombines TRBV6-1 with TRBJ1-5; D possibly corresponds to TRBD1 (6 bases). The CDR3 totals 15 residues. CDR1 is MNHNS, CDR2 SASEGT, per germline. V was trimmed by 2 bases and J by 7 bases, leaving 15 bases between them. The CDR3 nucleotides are TGTGCCAGCAGTGAATTTGCCGTGACAGGACAGCCCCAGCATTTT. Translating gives CASSEFAVTGQPQHF.

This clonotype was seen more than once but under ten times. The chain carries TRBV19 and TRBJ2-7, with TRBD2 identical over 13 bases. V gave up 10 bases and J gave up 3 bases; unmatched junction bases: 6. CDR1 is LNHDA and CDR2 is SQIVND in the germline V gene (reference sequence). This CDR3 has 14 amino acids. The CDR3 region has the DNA TGTGCCACCCGGCGGACTAGCGGGAGCTACGAGCAGTACTTC. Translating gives CATRRTSGSYEQYF. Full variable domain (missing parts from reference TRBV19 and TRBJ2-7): DGGITQSPKYLFRKEGQNVTLSCEQNLNHDAMYWYRQDPGQGLRLIYYSQIVNDFQKGDIAEGYSVSREKKESFPLTVTSAQKNPTAFYLCATRRTSGSYEQYFGPGTRLTVT.

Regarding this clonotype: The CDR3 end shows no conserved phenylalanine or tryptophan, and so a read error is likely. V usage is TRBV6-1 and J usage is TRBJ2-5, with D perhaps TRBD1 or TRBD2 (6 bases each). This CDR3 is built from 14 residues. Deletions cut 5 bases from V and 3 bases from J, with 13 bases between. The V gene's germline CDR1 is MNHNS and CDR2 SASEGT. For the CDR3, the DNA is TGTGCCAGCAGTCTCCAGAGGGGGGAAGAGACCCAGTACTGC. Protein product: CASSLQRGEETQYC.

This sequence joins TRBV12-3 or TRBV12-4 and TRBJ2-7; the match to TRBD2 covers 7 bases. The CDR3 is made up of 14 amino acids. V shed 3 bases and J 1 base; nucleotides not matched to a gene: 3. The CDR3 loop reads CASSLGSGSYEQYF. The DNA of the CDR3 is TGTGCCAGCAGTTTGGGTAGCGGGTCCTACGAGCAGTACTTC.

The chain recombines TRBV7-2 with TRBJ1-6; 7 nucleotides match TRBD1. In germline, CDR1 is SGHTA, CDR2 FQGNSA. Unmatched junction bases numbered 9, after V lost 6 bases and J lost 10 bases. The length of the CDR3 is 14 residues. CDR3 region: CASRRDSGKSPLHF. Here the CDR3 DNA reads TGTGCCAGCAGAAGGGACAGTGGAAAGTCACCCCTCCACTTT.

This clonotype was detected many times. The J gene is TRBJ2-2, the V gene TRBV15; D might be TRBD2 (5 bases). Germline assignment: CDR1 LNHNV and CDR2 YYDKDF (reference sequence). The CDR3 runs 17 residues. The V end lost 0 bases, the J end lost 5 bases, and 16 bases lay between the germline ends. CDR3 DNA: TGTGCCACCAGCAGAGATCTAAGCGGACCCCTGACCGGGGAGCTGTTTTTT. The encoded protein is CATSRDLSGPLTGELFF.

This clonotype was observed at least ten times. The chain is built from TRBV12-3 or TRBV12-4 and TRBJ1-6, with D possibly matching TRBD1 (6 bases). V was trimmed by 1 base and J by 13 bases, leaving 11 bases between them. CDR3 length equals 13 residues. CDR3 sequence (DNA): TGTGCCAGCAGTTTAGGGGGGCTAGCGCCCCTCCACTTT. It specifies CASSLGGLAPLHF.

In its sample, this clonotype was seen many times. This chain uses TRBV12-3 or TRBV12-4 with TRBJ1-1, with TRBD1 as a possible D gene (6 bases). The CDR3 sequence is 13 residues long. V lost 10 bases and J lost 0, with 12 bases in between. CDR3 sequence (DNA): TGTGCCACCACTTGGGGGCTGAACACTGAAGCTTTCTTT. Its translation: CATTWGLNTEAFF.

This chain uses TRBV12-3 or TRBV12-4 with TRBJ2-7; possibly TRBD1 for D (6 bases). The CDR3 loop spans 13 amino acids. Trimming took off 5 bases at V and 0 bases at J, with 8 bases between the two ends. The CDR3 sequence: CASSRGTSYEQYF. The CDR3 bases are TGTGCCAGCAGTAGGGGGACCTCCTACGAGCAGTACTTC.

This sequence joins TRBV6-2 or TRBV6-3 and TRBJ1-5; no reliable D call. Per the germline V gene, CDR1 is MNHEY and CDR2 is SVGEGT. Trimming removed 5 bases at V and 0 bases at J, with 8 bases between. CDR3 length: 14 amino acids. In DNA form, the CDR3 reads TGTGCCAGCAGTCAGACTAATAGCAATCAGCCCCAGCATTTT. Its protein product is CASSQTNSNQPQHF.

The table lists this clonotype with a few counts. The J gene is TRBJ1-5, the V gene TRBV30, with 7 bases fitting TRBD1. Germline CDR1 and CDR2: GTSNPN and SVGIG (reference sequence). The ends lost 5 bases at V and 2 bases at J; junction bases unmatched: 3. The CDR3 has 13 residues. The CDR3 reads CAWAGGGNQPQHF. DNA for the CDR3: TGTGCCTGGGCAGGGGGTGGCAATCAGCCCCAGCATTTT.

This CDR3 is CSARDGTSYEQYF. The CDR3 region has the DNA TGCAGTGCTAGGGACGGAACTTCCTACGAGCAGTACTTC. The chain combines TRBV20-1 with TRBJ2-7; D is undetermined. There are 13 residues in the CDR3. In germline, CDR1 is DFQATT, CDR2 SNEGSKA (reference sequence). Trimming cost V 3 bases and J 1 base, with 10 bases left between them.

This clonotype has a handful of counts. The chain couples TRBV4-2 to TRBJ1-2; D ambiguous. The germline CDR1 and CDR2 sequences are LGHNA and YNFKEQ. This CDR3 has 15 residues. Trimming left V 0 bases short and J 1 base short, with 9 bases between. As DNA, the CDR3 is TGTGCCAGCAGCCAAGATGTTCATAGTAACTATGGCTACACCTTC. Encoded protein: CASSQDVHSNYGYTF.

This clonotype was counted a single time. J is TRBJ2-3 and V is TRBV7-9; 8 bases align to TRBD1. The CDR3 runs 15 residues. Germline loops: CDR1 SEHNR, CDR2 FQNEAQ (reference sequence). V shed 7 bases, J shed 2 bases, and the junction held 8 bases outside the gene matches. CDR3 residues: CASTPRTGFTDTQYF. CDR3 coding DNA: TGTGCCAGCACCCCCAGGACAGGGTTCACAGATACGCAGTATTTT.

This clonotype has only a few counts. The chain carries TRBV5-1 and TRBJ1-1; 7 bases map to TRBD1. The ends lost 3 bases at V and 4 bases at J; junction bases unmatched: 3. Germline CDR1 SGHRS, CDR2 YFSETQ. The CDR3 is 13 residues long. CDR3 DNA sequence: TGCGCCAGCAGCTACGGGACAGTCACTGAAGCTTTCTTT. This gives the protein CASSYGTVTEAFF.

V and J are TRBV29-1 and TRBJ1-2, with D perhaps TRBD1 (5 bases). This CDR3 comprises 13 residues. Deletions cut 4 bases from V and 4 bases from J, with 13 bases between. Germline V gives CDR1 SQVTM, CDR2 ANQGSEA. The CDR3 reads CSVGGAAGYGYTF. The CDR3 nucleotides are TGCAGCGTTGGAGGGGCCGCAGGCTATGGCTACACCTTC.

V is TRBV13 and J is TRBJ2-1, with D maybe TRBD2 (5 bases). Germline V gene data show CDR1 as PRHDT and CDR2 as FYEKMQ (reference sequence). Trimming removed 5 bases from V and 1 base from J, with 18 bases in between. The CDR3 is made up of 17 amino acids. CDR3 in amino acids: CASSPPLVSGSYNEQFF. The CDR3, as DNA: TGTGCCAGCAGCCCTCCCCTGGTCAGCGGTTCCTACAATGAGCAGTTCTTC.

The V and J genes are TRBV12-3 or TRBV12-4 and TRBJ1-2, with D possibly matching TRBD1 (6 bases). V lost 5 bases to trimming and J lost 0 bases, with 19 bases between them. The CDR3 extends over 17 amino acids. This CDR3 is CASSPEGGFGANYGYTF. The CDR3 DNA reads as TGTGCCAGCAGTCCCGAAGGGGGATTTGGGGCTAACTATGGCTACACCTTC.